This TCR beta chain was sequenced for a study of molecular identifiers for immune sequencing clone quantification. V dropped 0 bases and J dropped 1 base, with 10 bases sitting between them. The CDR3 runs 14 residues. Germline V lookup: CDR1 GTSNPN, CDR2 SVGIG (reference sequence). Library preparation followed earlier protocols using designated TCR primers. TCRdb re-analysed the PCR reads in MiXCR, keeping a single row per CDR3 protein. The table lists around 460,000 distinct CDR3 sequences, around 23% of them singletons. Between about 19,000 and 1,000,000 sorted cells, with 10%, 30% or 50% RNA, yielded naive CD8 libraries.

The clonotype comes from a human donor in good health. Some libraries in this study had Jurkat cell RNA spiked in. Sequenced input: naive CD8+ T cells from blood, with Jurkat cell RNA spiked in. Subset in this sample: FACS-sorted CD8+CD4-CCR7+CD45RA+ naive T cells. This sequence joins TRBV30 and TRBJ2-7; possibly TRBD1 for D (6 bases). DNA for the CDR3: TGTGCCTGGAGTGTAGGACAGCTATCCTACGAGCAGTACTTC. This encodes CAWSVGQLSYEQYF.